Each of the 5 T cell receptor beta chains below was sequenced from the same sample in a study of blood T cell repertoires in COVID-19. TCRdb's table, derived via immunoSEQ multiplex PCR, lists solely in-frame clones and lacks some. The sample contains under 100,000 clones, roughly 78% of which appear only once. Input material: peripheral blood. These TCRs come from a man aged 55-75 years with COVID-19, enrolled during active disease.

This clone appeared many times. DNA for the CDR3: TGTGCCAGCAGTTACCGCGACCCGGGGGAAGGCTACACCTTC. Its protein product is CASSYRDPGEGYTF. The gene calls are TRBV6-6 and TRBJ1-2; perhaps TRBD1 as D (5 bases). The V and J ends lost 2 bases and 8 bases respectively, with 15 bases between them. In germline, CDR1 is MNHNY, CDR2 SVGAGI (reference sequence). The CDR3 totals 14 residues.

This clone was seen a single time. One end of the junction fails to match germline, which may point to a read error. This chain uses TRBV2 with TRBJ2-7, with a weak D call TRBD1 (6 bases). The CDR3 is made up of 14 amino acids. Looked up from germline, CDR1 is SNHLY and CDR2 is FYNNEI. CDR3 DNA: TGTGCCAGCAGGGACCAAGGGACACGGTACGGGCAGTACTTC. It yields the protein CASRDQGTRYGQYF.

CDR3 in DNA: TGTGCCAGCAGACTATTGAACACCGGGGAGCTGTTTTTT. This gives the protein CASRLLNTGELFF. V is TRBV12-3 or TRBV12-4 and J is TRBJ2-2; D call uncertain. The V end was cut by 6 bases, the J end by 1 base, with 6 bases between. The CDR3 length is 13 residues.

The gene calls are TRBV14 and TRBJ1-6; no clear D gene. Germline V gives CDR1 SGHDN, CDR2 FVKESK. V was clipped by 5 bases and J by 6 bases, with 14 bases between them. This CDR3 is 15 amino acids long. The CDR3 spells CASSYQTGSNSPLHF. CDR3 coding DNA: TGTGCCAGCAGCTACCAGACGGGAAGTAATTCACCCCTCCACTTT.

This clone was found once. This chain joins TRBV5-1 and TRBJ2-3; perhaps TRBD2 as D (6 bases). The V end lost 0 bases, the J end lost 6 bases, and 17 bases lay between the germline ends. The germline V gene encodes CDR1 SGHRS and CDR2 YFSETQ. The CDR3 covers 16 residues. The CDR3 sequence is CASSLGLASVMDTQYF. The CDR3 DNA is TGCGCCAGCAGCTTGGGATTGGCTAGCGTGATGGATACGCAGTATTTT.